This entry lists 10 T cell receptor beta chains sequenced from one sample in a study of T-cell memory formation after mild COVID-19. One entry per CDR3 protein results from TCRdb running MiXCR on the 5' RACE reads. Altogether 40,000 to 60,000 distinct CDR3 sequences are present, 27% being singletons, with the ten largest covering around two fifths. Sequencing input: PBMCs or a T cell subset sorted from them (not recorded which). These TCRs come from a man between 18 and 29 years old who had mild COVID-19 (a few samples of this study predate the infection). Cell type and time point are not known.

The chain links TRBV7-9 to TRBJ2-1; D may be TRBD2 (6 bases). CDR1 is SEHNR and CDR2 is FQNEAQ in the germline V gene (reference sequence). V lost 5 bases and J 8 bases, leaving 10 bases between the germline ends. The CDR3 totals 12 residues. The CDR3 sequence: CASSGTDYEQFF. CDR3 in DNA: TGTGCCAGCAGCGGGACTGATTATGAGCAGTTCTTC.

This clonotype was counted between two and nine times. The chain joins TRBV4-3 to TRBJ2-4; D may be TRBD1 (7 bases). The CDR3 sequence is 18 residues long. Trimming took 0 bases from V and 1 from J, leaving 16 bases between them. The germline CDR1 and CDR2 sequences are LGHNA and YSLEER. The CDR3 protein is CASSQDPGGGAAKNIQYF. CDR3 DNA: TGCGCCAGCAGCCAAGATCCCGGAGGGGGCGCCGCCAAAAACATTCAGTACTTC.

This clonotype was found a few times. The V gene is TRBV5-1, the J gene TRBJ1-1, with D unresolved. Germline CDR1 SGHRS, CDR2 YFSETQ. V lost 2 bases to trimming and J lost 4 bases, with 15 bases between them. This CDR3 is 15 amino acids long. The CDR3 DNA sequence: TGCGCCAGCAGCTTAGGGCTGTACGAGTCCACTGAAGCTTTCTTT. Translated: CASSLGLYESTEAFF.

The CDR3 spells CASSWRQGAPGELFF. CDR3 nucleotides: TGTGCCAGCAGCTGGCGACAGGGGGCCCCCGGGGAGCTGTTTTTT. The chain has TRBV12-3 or TRBV12-4 and TRBJ2-2, with 10 bases aligning to TRBD1. This CDR3 is 15 amino acids long. Trimming removed 6 bases from V and 6 bases from J; junction bases left unmatched: 7.

This rearrangement joins TRBV9 to TRBJ2-3; D call uncertain. This CDR3 has 12 residues. Germline V gene sequence: CDR1 SGDLS, CDR2 YYNGEE. V lost 3 bases to trimming and J lost 4 bases, with 6 bases between them. CDR3 residues: CASSANSDTQYF. CDR3 DNA: TGTGCCAGCAGCGCGAATTCAGATACGCAGTATTTT.

The chain couples TRBV6-6 to TRBJ1-4; D remains ambiguous. Trimming left V 1 base short and J 7 bases short, with 7 bases between. This CDR3 is built from 13 residues. Germline CDR1 is MNHNY and CDR2 is SVGAGI (reference sequence). The DNA of the CDR3 is TGTGCCAGCAGTTACTTTCAGATTGAAAAACTGTTTTTT. It is translated as CASSYFQIEKLFF.

CDR3 protein: CASKPPGQGIAGELFF. The CDR3 coding sequence is TGTGCCAGCAAACCTCCGGGACAGGGGATCGCCGGGGAGCTGTTTTTT. This chain joins TRBV12-3 or TRBV12-4 and TRBJ2-2, with 10 bases that match TRBD1. V lost 7 bases and J lost 6; bases outside the gene matches: 11. The CDR3 covers 16 residues.

The rearrangement uses TRBV6-5 and TRBJ2-7; 9 nucleotides line up with TRBD1. CDR3 size: 14 residues. Germline V gene lookup returns CDR1 MNHEY and CDR2 SVGAGI. Trimming cost V 11 bases and J 5 bases; bases outside gene matches: 13. As DNA, the CDR3 is TGTGCCTCGAATCCCCGGGACAGGGTCCACGAGCAGTACGTC. This translates into CASNPRDRVHEQYV.

The chain is built from TRBV7-2 and TRBJ1-1, with D hard to call. This CDR3 spans 17 amino acids. Trimming pared 0 bases from V and 4 bases from J, leaving 18 bases between. Germline lookup yields CDR1 SGHTA and CDR2 FQGNSA. This chain's CDR3 is CASSLAGHLTAGTEAFF. As DNA, the CDR3 is TGTGCCAGCAGCTTAGCGGGTCACCTCACCGCGGGCACTGAAGCTTTCTTT.

This clonotype has a count of ten or more. The gene calls are TRBV2 and TRBJ2-7; D uncertain. CDR1 and CDR2 (germline): SNHLY, FYNNEI. This CDR3 has 13 residues. Trimming cost V 7 bases and J 3 bases, with 13 bases left between them. This chain's CDR3 is CASTRSDGYEQYF. Here the CDR3 DNA reads TGTGCCAGCACCAGATCGGACGGCTACGAGCAGTACTTC.